This T cell receptor (beta chain) was profiled in a study of blood T cell repertoires in COVID-19. Across the whole study: The United States, Italy and Spain provided the acute and convalescent COVID-19 samples. From T cells, B-cell-depleted T cells, or PBMCs came the material, which was cDNA or gDNA.

In the source study's methods: The assay estimated nucleated cells by amplifying reference gene primers. Here immunoSEQ multiplex PCR was the method, and the copy in TCRdb shows in-frame clones only, minus some. That table supplies the V and J calls and clone size; D and trimming were determined from the DNA. Counted here are 42,000 or so clones, 81% occurring once; the ten biggest clones make up approximately 39%. CDR3 length equals 16 residues. Germline V gene lookup returns CDR1 SGHRS and CDR2 YFSETQ. V gave up 4 bases and J gave up 6 bases; unmatched junction bases: 14. The chain couples TRBV5-1 to TRBJ1-2; TRBD1 matches 8 bases. This receptor was obtained from a man between 40 and 49 years old with active or convalescent COVID-19. Sequenced sample: peripheral blood. For the CDR3, the DNA is TGCGCCAGCAGCCCTGGGACAGGTGAAGTCCCGGATGGCTACACCTTC. Translation: CASSPGTGEVPDGYTF.